This is a list of T cell receptor beta chains from one sample in a study of beta chain features in type 1 diabetes. Method: immunoSEQ multiplex PCR; TCRdb's copy keeps in-frame clones and lacks some. The sample has about 53,000 clones, about 60% seen once. Sequencing used stem cell memory CD4+ T cells from blood. The receptors derive from a woman between 25 and 40 years old with type 1 diabetes. CDR3s include the opening cysteine and the closing phenylalanine or tryptophan. D genes are given only for firm matches. Where a row states a size, it is once, few, many or the class of an expanded clone; other rows omit it.

j_call: TRBJ1-4; d_call: NA; clone_size: few; v_call: TRBV5-1; cdr3_nt: TGCGCCAGTGCTAAGACAGCTTCTAATGAAAAACTGTTTTTT; cdr3_aa: CASAKTASNEKLFF
j_call: TRBJ1-3; d_call: NA; clone_size: NA; v_call: TRBV4-1; cdr3_nt: TGCGCCAGCAGCCAAGAGGCCTTCGGGACTGGAAACACCATATATTTT; cdr3_aa: CASSQEAFGTGNTIYF
j_call: TRBJ1-1; d_call: TRBD1; clone_size: few; v_call: TRBV7-9; cdr3_nt: TGTGCCAGCAGCTTCCCACAGGGGCTGAACACTGAAGCTTTCTTT; cdr3_aa: CASSFPQGLNTEAFF
j_call: TRBJ2-6; d_call: TRBD1; clone_size: NA; v_call: TRBV2; cdr3_nt: TGTGCCAGCAAAGACAGGGGCGCCGGGTACGGGGCCAACGTCCTGACTTTC; cdr3_aa: CASKDRGAGYGANVLTF
j_call: TRBJ2-1; d_call: NA; clone_size: few; v_call: TRBV7-2; cdr3_nt: TGTGCCAGCAGCTTAGACAGGGTTGGTTACAATGAGCAGTTCTTC; cdr3_aa: CASSLDRVGYNEQFF
j_call: TRBJ2-7; d_call: TRBD2; clone_size: NA; v_call: TRBV19; cdr3_nt: TGTGCCAGTAGTATTATAGCGGGAGTGCCCGAGCAGTACTTC; cdr3_aa: CASSIIAGVPEQYF
j_call: TRBJ2-4; d_call: TRBD1; clone_size: NA; v_call: TRBV11-2; cdr3_nt: TGTGCCAGCAGTTTAACCGGGACAGGGTACCTAGCCAAAAACATTCAGTACTTC; cdr3_aa: CASSLTGTGYLAKNIQYF
j_call: TRBJ2-2; d_call: NA; clone_size: NA; v_call: TRBV6-5; cdr3_nt: TGTGCCAGCTCCACAGGTTTGGATTTAACCGGGGAGCTGTTTTTT; cdr3_aa: CASSTGLDLTGELFF
j_call: TRBJ2-3; d_call: TRBD1; clone_size: few; v_call: TRBV5-4; cdr3_nt: TGTGCCAGCAGCTTGGGGCAGGGGGCGAATACGCAGTATTTT; cdr3_aa: CASSLGQGANTQYF
j_call: TRBJ2-7; d_call: NA; clone_size: NA; v_call: TRBV5-1; cdr3_nt: TGCGCCAGCAGCTTGGGGACATACTACGAGCAGTACTTC; cdr3_aa: CASSLGTYYEQYF
j_call: TRBJ2-7; d_call: TRBD1; clone_size: NA; v_call: TRBV7-9; cdr3_nt: TGTGCCAGCAGCTTATCCCCGGGACAGTCCTACGAGCAGTACTTC; cdr3_aa: CASSLSPGQSYEQYF
j_call: TRBJ1-1; d_call: NA; clone_size: few; v_call: TRBV29-1; cdr3_nt: TGCAGCGTTTCAGGGGTAACTGAAGCTTTCTTT; cdr3_aa: CSVSGVTEAFF
j_call: TRBJ2-7; d_call: NA; clone_size: NA; v_call: TRBV7-4; cdr3_nt: TGTGCCAGCAGCGTGGAGGGTAGGGGCAGCGGGGACATCTACGAGCAGTACTTC; cdr3_aa: CASSVEGRGSGDIYEQYF
j_call: TRBJ1-1; d_call: NA; clone_size: NA; v_call: TRBV7-3; cdr3_nt: TGTGCCAGCAGAGCCACAGGGAGCCAGAACACTGAAGCTTTCTTT; cdr3_aa: CASRATGSQNTEAFF
j_call: TRBJ1-2; d_call: NA; clone_size: NA; v_call: TRBV13; cdr3_nt: TGTGCCAGCAGCCCCCTTCTCAGATACTATGGCTACACCTTC; cdr3_aa: CASSPLLRYYGYTF
j_call: TRBJ1-1; d_call: NA; clone_size: NA; v_call: TRBV30; cdr3_nt: TGTGCCTGGGACAAAGGGGGTTCTGAAGCTTTCTTT; cdr3_aa: CAWDKGGSEAFF
j_call: TRBJ2-2; d_call: NA; clone_size: few; v_call: TRBV5-1; cdr3_nt: TGCGCCAGCAGCTTGTTCGGACAGGCCTCGGGGGCCGGGGAGCTGTTTTTT; cdr3_aa: CASSLFGQASGAGELFF
j_call: TRBJ1-2; d_call: TRBD1; clone_size: few; v_call: TRBV29-1; cdr3_nt: TGCAGCGTTGAACAGGGGGCGAGAGGCTACACCTTC; cdr3_aa: CSVEQGARGYTF
j_call: TRBJ2-6; d_call: TRBD1; clone_size: NA; v_call: TRBV15; cdr3_nt: TGTGCCACCAGCAAAAAGAGACAGGGGGCCTCTGGGGCCAACGTCCTGACTTTC; cdr3_aa: CATSKKRQGASGANVLTF
j_call: TRBJ1-1; d_call: NA; clone_size: NA; v_call: TRBV18; cdr3_nt: TGTGCCAGCTCACCACGAACGGGAGAGAACACTGAAGCTTTCTTT; cdr3_aa: CASSPRTGENTEAFF
j_call: TRBJ2-7; d_call: NA; clone_size: NA; v_call: TRBV19; cdr3_nt: TGTGCCAGTAGCATCACAGGGGACTCTTACGAGCAGTACTTC; cdr3_aa: CASSITGDSYEQYF
j_call: TRBJ2-5; d_call: NA; clone_size: NA; v_call: TRBV30; cdr3_nt: TGTGCCTGGAGTGTACAAAAGGGGTTAGGAGAGACCCAGTACTTC; cdr3_aa: CAWSVQKGLGETQYF
j_call: TRBJ2-1; d_call: TRBD1; clone_size: NA; v_call: TRBV6-6; cdr3_nt: TGTGCCAGCAAACTGTTTCTGACAGGGGTAGATGAGCAGTTCTTC; cdr3_aa: CASKLFLTGVDEQFF
j_call: TRBJ1-1; d_call: NA; clone_size: NA; v_call: TRBV6-6; cdr3_nt: TGTGCCAGCAGTGAGCTGGGGGGGACGCGTGCTTTCTTT; cdr3_aa: CASSELGGTRAFF
j_call: TRBJ1-1; d_call: NA; clone_size: few; v_call: TRBV29-1; cdr3_nt: TGCAGCGTTGCCTCTGACAGGACGGGCACTGAAGCTTTCTTT; cdr3_aa: CSVASDRTGTEAFF
j_call: TRBJ2-5; d_call: NA; clone_size: few; v_call: TRBV7-2; cdr3_nt: TGTGCCAGCAGCTTAGCTTACAGGGCCGAGAAGACCCAGTACTTC; cdr3_aa: CASSLAYRAEKTQYF
j_call: TRBJ2-1; d_call: TRBD2; clone_size: NA; v_call: TRBV7-9; cdr3_nt: TGTGCCAGCAGCTTATTTACGGGGAGCGGGAGGGCCGCGAATGAGCAGTTCTTC; cdr3_aa: CASSLFTGSGRAANEQFF
j_call: TRBJ1-2; d_call: NA; clone_size: NA; v_call: TRBV28; cdr3_nt: TGTGCCAGCGGGCTTGGGGGCAGAATTTCTAACTATGGCTACACCTTC; cdr3_aa: CASGLGGRISNYGYTF
j_call: TRBJ2-5; d_call: TRBD1; clone_size: few; v_call: TRBV29-1; cdr3_nt: TGCAGCGTTGAAATTACAGGGGCAGAGACCCAGTACTTC; cdr3_aa: CSVEITGAETQYF
j_call: TRBJ1-1; d_call: NA; clone_size: NA; v_call: TRBV7-7; cdr3_nt: TGTGCTAGCAGTGCGGATATGAACACTGAAGCTTTCTTT; cdr3_aa: CASSADMNTEAFF
j_call: TRBJ1-2; d_call: NA; clone_size: NA; v_call: TRBV19; cdr3_nt: TGTGCCAGTAGTATGGAATCGTCCAGGAATCTCCACTATGGCTACACCTTC; cdr3_aa: CASSMESSRNLHYGYTF
j_call: TRBJ2-6; d_call: NA; clone_size: NA; v_call: TRBV11-2; cdr3_nt: TGTGCCAGCAGCTTCCAGGTCTCTGGGGCCAACGTCCTGACTTTC; cdr3_aa: CASSFQVSGANVLTF
j_call: TRBJ2-2; d_call: NA; clone_size: NA; v_call: TRBV5-1; cdr3_nt: TGCGCCAGCAGCTTGGAACAGGCGAACACCGGGGAGCTGTTTTTT; cdr3_aa: CASSLEQANTGELFF
j_call: TRBJ1-4; d_call: TRBD1; clone_size: few; v_call: TRBV5-4; cdr3_nt: TGTGCCAGCAGCTTCACAGGGGAAGCTGAAAAACTGTTTTTT; cdr3_aa: CASSFTGEAEKLFF